Each of the 28 T cell receptor beta chains below was sequenced from the same sample in a study of blood T cell repertoires in COVID-19. Only in-frame clones appear in the TCRdb table, and some are missing; sequencing was by immunoSEQ multiplex PCR. Here the sample spans hundreds of thousands of clones, approximately 88% being singletons. The specimen sequenced was peripheral blood. These receptors originate from a woman between 50 and 59 years old with COVID-19, enrolled during active disease.

The V gene is TRBV6-1, the J gene TRBJ1-1, with D perhaps matching TRBD1 (6 bases). The CDR3 spans 13 residues. The germline V gene has CDR1 MNHNS and CDR2 SASEGT. The germline V and J ends were trimmed by 7 bases and 1 base, with 10 bases remaining between them. The CDR3 is CASIGTPNTEAFF. The CDR3, as DNA: TGTGCCAGCATTGGGACACCGAACACTGAAGCTTTCTTT.

This clone was observed once. V and J are TRBV7-2 and TRBJ1-1, with D hard to call. V gave up 2 bases and J gave up 5 bases, with 21 bases separating them. In germline, CDR1 is SGHTA, CDR2 FQGNSA. This CDR3 has 17 residues. The CDR3 protein is CASSLSFLGPGNTEAFF. CDR3 sequence (DNA): TGTGCCAGCAGCTTAAGTTTCTTGGGTCCGGGTAATACTGAAGCTTTCTTT.

The chain joins TRBV30 to TRBJ1-4; 8 nucleotides agree with TRBD1. CDR3 length: 17 amino acids. Trimming cost V 7 bases and J 2 bases; bases outside gene matches: 15. Germline V gene data show CDR1 as GTSNPN and CDR2 as SVGIG (reference sequence). CDR3 DNA: TGTGCCTTGGGAGGCAGGGGGCGAGCCAAGACTAATGAAAAACTGTTTTTT. It encodes CALGGRGRAKTNEKLFF.

This clone was recorded once. The chain employs TRBV15 and TRBJ1-1, with D unresolved. The CDR3 extends over 13 amino acids. Trimming cost V 0 bases and J 6 bases, with 8 bases left between them. From germline, CDR1 is LNHNV and CDR2 YYDKDF (reference sequence). The CDR3 bases are TGTGCCACCAGCAGAGACCGGACTTCTGAAGCTTTCTTT. Translated: CATSRDRTSEAFF.

The rearrangement uses TRBV7-8 and TRBJ2-2; D perhaps matches TRBD2 (5 bases). The CDR3 is 15 amino acids. Trimming removed 1 base from V and 3 bases from J, with 9 bases in between. Germline lookup yields CDR1 SGHVS and CDR2 FQNEAQ. The CDR3: CASSLGDSDTGELFF. CDR3 sequence (DNA): TGTGCCAGCAGCTTAGGCGATAGCGACACCGGGGAGCTGTTTTTT.

Of note for this clone: One end of the junction fails to match germline, which may point to a read error. The identical CDR3 is also encoded by other nucleotide sequences in the sample. V is TRBV5-1 and J is TRBJ2-7; D gene ambiguous. This CDR3 spans 13 amino acids. CDR1 SGHRS and CDR2 YFSETQ come from the germline V gene. The CDR3: CASSLAVFYEQYF. DNA for the CDR3: TGCGCTAGCAGCTTGGCGGTCTTCTACGAGCAGTACTTC.

The chain couples TRBV11-2 to TRBJ2-4; D is uncertain. V was shortened by 6 bases and J by 7 bases, with 10 bases between the two germline ends. CDR1 is SGHAT, CDR2 FQNNGV, per germline. There are 12 residues in the CDR3. The CDR3 spells CASSLNGNIQYF. The CDR3 DNA sequence: TGTGCCAGCAGTTTAAACGGTAACATTCAGTACTTC.

The chain carries TRBV2 and TRBJ2-7; 8 nucleotides line up with TRBD2. V was clipped by 5 bases and J by 0 bases; unmatched bases: 6. The CDR3 totals 15 residues. In germline, CDR1 is SNHLY, CDR2 FYNNEI. CDR3 sequence: CASSLIAGNSYEQYF. The DNA of the CDR3 is TGTGCCAGCAGTCTTATAGCGGGGAACTCCTACGAGCAGTACTTC. The variable domain in full, with the rest retrieved from reference TRBV2 and TRBJ2-7, is EPEVTQTPSHQVTQMGQEVILRCVPISNHLYFYWYRQILGQKVEFLVSFYNNEISEKSEIFDDQFSVERPDGSNFTLKIRSTKLEDSAMYFCASSLIAGNSYEQYFGPGTRLTVT.

The V gene is TRBV5-4, the J gene TRBJ2-1, with 9 nucleotides matching TRBD1. Germline V gene lookup returns CDR1 SGHNT and CDR2 YYREEE (reference sequence). J lost 10 bases, V lost 2 bases, and 1 base had no gene match. This CDR3 is 12 amino acids long. The CDR3 loop reads CASSFGTGEQFF. The CDR3 nucleotides read TGTGCCAGCAGCTTCGGGACAGGGGAGCAGTTCTTC.

This chain connects TRBV5-1 to TRBJ1-4; 7 bases fit TRBD1. This CDR3 spans 15 amino acids. Per germline, CDR1 SGHRS and CDR2 YFSETQ. V was pared by 3 bases and J by 2 bases, with 4 bases of the junction left unmatched. The CDR3 DNA reads TGCGCCAGCAGCTACCTACAGGGGACTAATGAAAAACTGTTTTTT. Translated: CASSYLQGTNEKLFF.

The rearrangement uses TRBV24-1 and TRBJ2-3; possibly TRBD2 for D (7 bases). CDR1 and CDR2 from the germline V gene are KGHDR and SFDVKD. Trimming left V 5 bases short and J 5 bases short, with 13 bases between. The CDR3 covers 14 residues. Here the CDR3 DNA reads TGTGCCACCAGTGGGGGAGGGGGGGAAGATACGCAGTATTTT. Its translation: CATSGGGGEDTQYF.

The rearrangement links TRBV5-6 to TRBJ2-5; D may be TRBD1 (5 bases). Germline CDR1 and CDR2: SGHDT and YYEEEE. Trimming took 5 bases from V and 4 from J, leaving 15 bases between them. The CDR3 is 14 residues long. CDR3 loop: CASSYASQGETQYF. The CDR3 coding sequence is TGTGCCAGCAGTTATGCCAGTCAGGGAGAGACCCAGTACTTC.

This chain joins TRBV4-1 and TRBJ2-5; D uncertain. Per the germline V gene, CDR1 is MGHRA and CDR2 is YSYEKL. This CDR3 has 15 residues. V lost 0 bases, J lost 8 bases, and 16 bases lay in between. This CDR3 reads CASSQEPRAPHTQYF. CDR3 in DNA: TGCGCCAGCAGCCAAGAACCTAGAGCCCCTCACACCCAGTACTTC.

The chain carries TRBV30 and TRBJ2-7; D might be TRBD1 (5 bases). The CDR3 is 16 residues long. The V gene's germline CDR1 is GTSNPN and CDR2 SVGIG (reference sequence). V dropped 0 bases and J dropped 1 base, with 16 bases sitting between them. For the CDR3, the DNA is TGTGCCTGGAGTGTACTAAGGGGAAAAGGGTCCTACGAGCAGTACTTC. Protein: CAWSVLRGKGSYEQYF.

The chain uses TRBV9 and TRBJ1-4; TRBD1 aligns across 7 bases. Germline V gives CDR1 SGDLS, CDR2 YYNGEE. The CDR3 contains 15 residues. V lost 3 bases and J lost 7; bases outside the gene matches: 9. In DNA form, the CDR3 reads TGTGCCAGCAGCGGGCATACAGGGGCTGTTGAAAAACTGTTTTTT. Translation gives CASSGHTGAVEKLFF. The full variable domain, with the rest looked up from reference TRBV9 and TRBJ1-4, is DSGVTQTPKHLITATGQRVTLRCSPRSGDLSVYWYQQSLDQGLQFLIQYYNGEERAKGNILERFSAQQFPDLHSELNLSSLELGDSALYFCASSGHTGAVEKLFFGSGTQLSVL.

The rearrangement uses TRBV19 and TRBJ2-3; 7 nucleotides match TRBD2. The germline V gene has CDR1 LNHDA and CDR2 SQIVND (reference sequence). The CDR3 is made up of 14 amino acids. After removal of 5 bases from V and 4 bases from J, the junction contained 6 bases not matched to a gene. CDR3 nucleotides: TGTGCCAGTAGTCCCGGGGGAGGGGCAGATACGCAGTATTTT. Its protein is CASSPGGGADTQYF.

This clone was seen only a few times. The genes are TRBV6-5 and TRBJ1-5; D unresolved. The CDR3 has 14 residues. CDR1 and CDR2 from the germline V gene are MNHEY and SVGAGI. Trimming took off 6 bases at V and 6 bases at J, with 15 bases between the two ends. The CDR3: CASRAPGLLQPQHF. The CDR3, as DNA: TGTGCCAGCAGGGCTCCGGGTCTCCTTCAGCCCCAGCATTTT.

CDR3 DNA: TGTGCCAGCAGCCCCGGACTGCCCTACGAGCAGTACTTC. Its translation: CASSPGLPYEQYF. This sequence joins TRBV6-5 and TRBJ2-7; D perhaps matches TRBD2 (5 bases). Germline V lookup: CDR1 MNHEY, CDR2 SVGAGI. CDR3 size: 13 residues. Trimming took 6 bases from V and 2 from J, leaving 11 bases between them.

CDR3 loop: CASSLDRFPSPYEQYF. DNA for the CDR3: TGTGCCAGCAGCTTAGATCGTTTTCCCAGTCCCTACGAGCAGTACTTC. The chain has TRBV7-8 and TRBJ2-7; D is unclear. The CDR3 runs 16 residues. Germline V gene data show CDR1 as SGHVS and CDR2 as FQNEAQ. The V and J ends lost 1 base and 2 bases respectively, with 15 bases between them.

The CDR3 region has the DNA TGTGCCAGTAGTACAAGGGGAAGTCAGCCCCAGCATTTT. Residues: CASSTRGSQPQHF. This chain links TRBV19 with TRBJ1-5; D possibly corresponds to TRBD1 (5 bases). The V end lost 4 bases, the J end lost 6 bases, and 10 bases lay between the germline ends. Germline V gives CDR1 LNHDA, CDR2 SQIVND (reference sequence). The CDR3 has 13 residues.

The chain carries TRBV20-1 and TRBJ1-2; weak D call: TRBD1 (6 bases). V was cut by 4 bases and J by 8 bases, with 11 bases left in between. The CDR3 runs to 11 residues. Germline values: CDR1 DFQATT, CDR2 SNEGSKA (reference sequence). The CDR3 nucleotides are TGCAGTGCTACCGAGACAGGCGGCTACACCTTC. The encoded protein is CSATETGGYTF.

CDR3 sequence: CASSIYRGTEAFF. The CDR3 bases are TGTGCCAGTAGTATATACAGGGGTACTGAAGCTTTCTTT. The chain recombines TRBV19 with TRBJ1-1; TRBD1 matches at 7 bases. This CDR3 contains 13 residues. With 2 bases clipped from V and 5 bases from J, the junction kept 2 bases outside the gene matches. CDR1 LNHDA and CDR2 SQIVND come from the germline V gene (reference sequence).

The gene calls are TRBV10-2 and TRBJ1-5, with 10 nucleotides matching TRBD1. J was trimmed by 8 bases and V by 2 bases; bases with no gene match: 6. The germline V gene has CDR1 WSHSY and CDR2 SAAADI. The CDR3 extends over 15 amino acids. The CDR3, as DNA: TGCGCCAGCAGTGAGCCGGACAGGGGGATTGAGCCCCAGCATTTT. Translation: CASSEPDRGIEPQHF.

V gene TRBV27 combines with J gene TRBJ2-7; tentative D call: TRBD2 (5 bases). This CDR3 comprises 15 residues. Trimming shortened V by 9 bases and J by 1 base, and 19 bases separated the two germline ends. CDR1 and CDR2 from the germline V gene are MNHEY and SMNVEV (reference sequence). The CDR3 DNA follows: TGTGCCAGTAGACGAAGCGGCCAGTTTTCCTACGAGCAGTACTTC. Translation: CASRRSGQFSYEQYF.

The CDR3 bases are TGTGCCAGTAGTGACAGGGGAAACTATGGCTACACCTTC. Translating gives CASSDRGNYGYTF. The rearrangement joins TRBV19 to TRBJ1-2, with 8 bases lining up with TRBD1. V shed 5 bases and J 2 bases; nucleotides not matched to a gene: 1. The CDR3 contains 13 residues. Germline V gene lookup returns CDR1 LNHDA and CDR2 SQIVND (reference sequence).

The chain uses TRBV6-2 or TRBV6-3 and TRBJ2-7; the D gene is possibly TRBD1 (6 bases). This CDR3 is built from 17 residues. CDR1 MNHEY and CDR2 SVGEGT come from the germline V gene. The V and J ends lost 2 bases and 1 base respectively, with 18 bases between them. This CDR3 reads CASSYGVLPGTSYEQYF. The CDR3 bases are TGTGCCAGCAGTTACGGGGTTTTGCCGGGGACATCCTACGAGCAGTACTTC.

This chain uses TRBV12-3 or TRBV12-4 with TRBJ2-7, with TRBD2 matching 7 bases. The CDR3 extends over 13 amino acids. After removal of 9 bases from V and 2 bases from J, the junction contained 7 bases not matched to a gene. The CDR3 DNA reads as TGTGCCAGTGCTTCGGGACTACCCTACGAGCAGTACTTC. The encoded protein is CASASGLPYEQYF.

Comment on this clone: Other DNA sequences in the sample encode the same CDR3. This chain connects TRBV9 to TRBJ2-1; 11 positions agree with TRBD2. Per the germline V gene, CDR1 is SGDLS and CDR2 is YYNGEE. Trimming removed 2 bases from V and 3 bases from J; junction bases left unmatched: 1. This CDR3 region has 15 residues. CDR3 in amino acids: CASSVLAGGYNEQFF. DNA of the CDR3: TGTGCCAGCAGCGTTCTAGCGGGGGGCTACAATGAGCAGTTCTTC.